Detailed here is one TCR beta chain. Its antigen remains unknown. This sample was taken from a study of T-cell memory formation after mild COVID-19. Overall study results and limits: Memory from before infection featured some responding clones, which suggests cross-reactive memory joined. Contracting CD8+ clones were enriched in EMRA, CD4+ mainly in CM and EM. The authors did not confirm SARS-CoV-2 specificity of second-wave clones peaking day 37.

The trim removed 0 bases at V and 5 bases at J, leaving 16 bases unmatched. CDR1 is DFQATT, CDR2 SNEGSKA, per germline (reference sequence). This CDR3 is 19 amino acids long. Constant-segment-primed 5'RACE gave TCR alpha and TCR beta cDNA libraries with sample barcodes and UMIs. TCRdb recomputed calls from the 5' RACE reads with MiXCR, one row per CDR3 protein. The sample carries a few hundred thousand distinct CDR3 sequences, around 27% recorded once. V and J are TRBV20-1 and TRBJ2-5; 12 bases are shared with TRBD2. The sample comprised PBMCs or a T cell subset sorted from them (not recorded which). This receptor was obtained from an adult woman who had mild COVID-19 (a few samples of this study predate the infection). Cell type and time point are not known. CDR3 loop: CSARDLRTSGKSTKETQYF. The CDR3 DNA reads TGCAGTGCTAGAGATCTAAGGACTAGCGGGAAATCTACGAAGGAGACCCAGTACTTC.